This T cell receptor (beta chain) derives from a study of T cell changes during pregnancy in multiple sclerosis. Trimming removed 0 bases at V and 0 bases at J, with 6 bases between. Germline CDR1 reads SGHNT; CDR2 reads YYREEE (reference sequence). The CDR3 contains 14 residues. Sequencing used immunoSEQ multiplex PCR; TCRdb keeps in-frame clones, though not all of them. The top ten clones hold 1.2% of a sample with some 39,000 clones, over 80% of them seen once. Sequenced sample: PBMCs (not recorded whether the cells were cultured). The chain employs TRBV5-4 and TRBJ1-1, with D uncertain. The sequence derives from a female donor with multiple sclerosis, enrolled in a pregnancy study. CDR3 nucleotide sequence: TGTGCCAGCAGCTTGGTGGGGATGAACACTGAAGCTTTCTTT. This translates into CASSLVGMNTEAFF.